These 20 T cell receptor beta chains were sequenced from one sample in a study of vaccination effects on CD4 cells after COVID-19. The assay was immunoSEQ multiplex PCR, and TCRdb's table has in-frame clones only and misses some. The sample yields about 68,000 clones, 80% seen once. These receptors' targets are unknown. Within the ViraFEST assay, antigen-specific CD4+ T cells underwent expansion with viral peptide pools prior to sequencing. Culturing for 10 days preceded CD4+ T cell isolation. Vaccinated participants had no history of SARS-CoV-2 infection and tested negative for nucleocapsid antibodies. Sequenced here: CD4+ T cells from PBMCs cultured with SARS-CoV-2 spike peptides, sampled before COVID-19 vaccination. The receptors were sampled from a human donor who received a COVID-19 vaccine.

This sequence joins TRBV18 and TRBJ2-5; 8 bases align to TRBD1. Germline V gene lookup returns CDR1 KGHSH and CDR2 LQKENI. This CDR3 contains 16 residues. V shed 4 bases and J 1 base; nucleotides not matched to a gene: 8. In DNA form, the CDR3 reads TGTGCCAGCTCACGGTTCGGGACAGGCTCCCAAGAGACCCAGTACTTC. It encodes CASSRFGTGSQETQYF.

There are a few counts of this clone. The V and J genes are TRBV5-1 and TRBJ2-5; weak D call: TRBD1 (5 bases). V lost 2 bases to trimming and J lost 1 base, with 9 bases between them. The CDR3 length is 14 residues. Germline V gene data show CDR1 as SGHRS and CDR2 as YFSETQ. The CDR3 DNA reads as TGCGCCAGCAGCTTAGGGGCAGTCCAAGAGACCCAGTACTTC. Encoded protein: CASSLGAVQETQYF.

The chain employs TRBV6-6 and TRBJ1-5; the D gene is possibly TRBD1 (6 bases). The CDR3 has 15 residues. Per germline, CDR1 MNHNY and CDR2 SVGAGI (reference sequence). V lost 0 bases to trimming and J lost 11 bases, with 17 bases between them. CDR3 in DNA: TGTGCCAGCAGTTACTCAGGGGGGCGAGGCCAGTCCCAGCATTTT. Translating gives CASSYSGGRGQSQHF.

The V and J genes are TRBV5-1 and TRBJ2-5, with 7 bases identical to TRBD2. Germline CDR1 reads SGHRS; CDR2 reads YFSETQ. Unmatched junction bases numbered 4, after V lost 1 base and J lost 1 base. The CDR3 runs to 15 residues. The CDR3 DNA reads as TGCGCCAGCAGCTTGAGCGGGACGTCCCAAGAGACCCAGTACTTC. Its translation: CASSLSGTSQETQYF.

The gene calls are TRBV15 and TRBJ1-6; D remains ambiguous. CDR1 is LNHNV and CDR2 is YYDKDF in the germline V gene (reference sequence). The CDR3 extends over 15 amino acids. Trimming left V 1 base short and J 7 bases short, with 11 bases between. Here the CDR3 reads CATSRGKIPNSPLHF. Here the CDR3 DNA reads TGTGCCACCAGCAGAGGCAAGATCCCAAATTCACCCCTCCACTTT.

The chain joins TRBV6-5 to TRBJ1-1, with a tentative D call TRBD1 (5 bases). V was trimmed by 2 bases and J by 4 bases, leaving 14 bases between them. The CDR3 is 15 residues long. The V gene's germline CDR1 is MNHEY and CDR2 SVGAGI. The CDR3 DNA follows: TGTGCCAGCAGTTACAAGGGGCCCTATGGCACTGAAGCTTTCTTT. Amino acids: CASSYKGPYGTEAFF.

The chain couples TRBV19 to TRBJ2-7; 10 nucleotides line up with TRBD1. Germline-derived CDR1 and CDR2 are LNHDA and SQIVND (reference sequence). With V trimmed by 7 bases and J by 5 bases, 11 bases remained unmatched. The CDR3 runs to 15 residues. CDR3 DNA: TGTGCCAGTACCTCGACCCGGGACAGGGGTCACGAGCAGTACGTC. Protein product: CASTSTRDRGHEQYV.

In this sample, this clone turned up once. The chain carries TRBV7-2 and TRBJ1-5, with D possibly matching TRBD1 (6 bases). The CDR3 contains 16 residues. Per germline, CDR1 SGHTA and CDR2 FQGNSA. V lost 1 base and J lost 0, with 10 bases in between. CDR3 sequence reads: CASSLVYRASNQPQHF. In DNA form, the CDR3 reads TGTGCCAGCAGCTTAGTCTACAGGGCTAGCAATCAGCCCCAGCATTTT.

The chain employs TRBV18 and TRBJ1-1; tentative D call: TRBD1 (5 bases). The CDR3 is 13 residues long. Trimming took off 5 bases at V and 1 base at J, with 8 bases between the two ends. CDR1 is KGHSH, CDR2 LQKENI, per germline. The CDR3 DNA sequence: TGTGCCAGCTCATCGGGGGAGAACACTGAAGCTTTCTTT. Residues: CASSSGENTEAFF.

The chain couples TRBV3-1 (or the pseudogene TRBV3-2) to TRBJ2-1, with 8 bases that match TRBD2. The CDR3 extends over 18 amino acids. Unmatched junction bases numbered 21, after V lost 4 bases and J lost 10 bases. Germline loops: CDR1 LGHDT, CDR2 YNNKEL (reference sequence). The CDR3 loop is CASSRRKSGGRPDGEQFF. The CDR3 DNA follows: TGTGCCAGCAGCCGCCGAAAGTCGGGGGGGCGACCAGACGGGGAGCAGTTCTTC.

This chain links TRBV7-2 with TRBJ1-1, with a possible D match to TRBD1 (6 bases). Germline lookup yields CDR1 SGHTA and CDR2 FQGNSA. The CDR3 is 15 residues long. Trimming took off 5 bases at V and 3 bases at J, with 16 bases between the two ends. The DNA for the CDR3 is TGTGCCAGCAGCATCCCGGGGGCGTGGGACACTGAAGCTTTCTTT. Translation: CASSIPGAWDTEAFF.

This chain connects TRBV5-6 to TRBJ2-3; either TRBD1 or TRBD2 may supply D (5 bases each). With 0 bases removed from V and 2 bases from J, the gap between germline ends came to 10 bases. Germline V gene lookup returns CDR1 SGHDT and CDR2 YYEEEE. The CDR3 extends over 15 amino acids. The CDR3 DNA sequence: TGTGCCAGCAGCTTGGGAGGGGTTGCCACAGATACGCAGTATTTT. It specifies CASSLGGVATDTQYF.

This clone was seen only once. This chain links TRBV11-1 with TRBJ2-7; 11 bases match TRBD1. The CDR3 sequence is 15 residues long. From germline, CDR1 is SGHAT and CDR2 FQDESV (reference sequence). The trim removed 6 bases at V and 6 bases at J, leaving 10 bases unmatched. CDR3 amino acids: CASSFDGTGGLEQYV. The CDR3 coding sequence is TGTGCCAGCAGTTTCGATGGGACAGGGGGTCTCGAGCAGTACGTC.

This clone was seen a few times. The chain combines TRBV6-5 with TRBJ2-7, with TRBD1 matching 10 bases. Germline CDR1 reads MNHEY; CDR2 reads SVGAGI. J gave up 3 bases and V 6 bases, and 2 bases lay outside the gene matches. The CDR3 has 13 amino acids. The CDR3 spells CASRWTGGYEQYV. CDR3 sequence (DNA): TGTGCCAGCAGGTGGACAGGGGGCTACGAGCAGTACGTC.

In this sample, this clone turned up a few times. The chain links TRBV14 to TRBJ2-3; perhaps TRBD1 as D (6 bases). V was trimmed by 5 bases and J by 6 bases, leaving 12 bases between them. The CDR3 covers 13 residues. Germline CDR1 reads SGHDN; CDR2 reads FVKESK. The CDR3 DNA follows: TGTGCCAGCAGCTTCCCAGGGGCTGATACGCAGTATTTT. Amino acids: CASSFPGADTQYF.

The chain uses TRBV2 and TRBJ2-2; the D gene is possibly TRBD1 (6 bases). This CDR3 comprises 14 residues. V was clipped by 2 bases and J by 7 bases, with 11 bases between them. CDR1 is SNHLY, CDR2 FYNNEI, per germline. The CDR3 nucleotides are TGTGCCAGCAGTGAACACAGGGAAGGCGGGGAGCTGTTTTTT. Amino acid sequence: CASSEHREGGELFF.

This chain uses TRBV5-6 with TRBJ2-7, with TRBD1 identical over 7 bases. The CDR3 has 16 residues. V lost 4 bases to trimming and J lost 1 base; unmatched junction nucleotides: 11. The germline V gene has CDR1 SGHDT and CDR2 YYEEEE. The CDR3 DNA reads TGTGCCAGCAGCGGTCGACAGGGAGTCTTTTCCTACGAGCAGTACGTC. Its protein product is CASSGRQGVFSYEQYV.

Only a few counts were recorded for this clone. CDR3 amino acids: CASSDTRTDTQYF. In DNA form, the CDR3 reads TGTGCCAGCAGTGACACCCGCACAGATACGCAGTATTTT. The genes are TRBV25-1 and TRBJ2-3; D gene ambiguous. This CDR3 is built from 13 residues. Trimming took 3 bases from V and 1 from J, leaving 5 bases between them. CDR1 is MGHDK, CDR2 SYGVNS, per germline.

This clone was recorded a few times. The chain employs TRBV3-1 (or the pseudogene TRBV3-2) and TRBJ2-1; 9 nucleotides agree with TRBD2. Germline V CDR1 and CDR2: LGHDT, YNNKEL (reference sequence). Losses at the gene ends were 4 bases for V and 8 bases for J; bases not matched to a gene: 6. The length of the CDR3 is 14 residues. The CDR3 DNA follows: TGTGCCAGCAGCCCGGGACTAGCTCGGGATGAGCAGTTCTTC. Its protein is CASSPGLARDEQFF.

V and J are TRBV5-1 and TRBJ2-1; 10 positions agree with TRBD2. This CDR3 comprises 15 residues. J lost 4 bases, V lost 4 bases, and 5 bases had no gene match. Looked up from germline, CDR1 is SGHRS and CDR2 is YFSETQ. CDR3 sequence reads: CASSPPSGGYNEQFF. Here the CDR3 DNA reads TGCGCCAGCAGCCCGCCTAGCGGGGGATACAATGAGCAGTTCTTC.